This T cell receptor (beta chain) was recovered during a study of long-term antiretroviral therapy in people with HIV. Assay version v3.0 of immunoSEQ was used, and it was run at survey level. Produced via immunoSEQ multiplex PCR; TCRdb's table is partial and in-frame only. This sample has approximately 18,000 clones; roughly 80% occur once, and the top ten carry around 14%. Germline-derived CDR1 and CDR2 are MDHEN and SYDVKM. V lost 7 bases to trimming and J lost 2 bases, with 16 bases between them. This CDR3 region has 15 residues. This TCR was recovered from a man aged 30 to 45 with HIV. The chain carries TRBV28 and TRBJ2-3, with D possibly called TRBD1 or TRBD2 (5 bases each). Sequences were derived from unsorted PBMCs, sampled less than 2.2 years before starting antiretroviral therapy. The CDR3 reads CASKVGAAATDTQYF. In nucleotides, the CDR3 is TGTGCCAGCAAGGTCGGGGCCGCAGCCACAGATACGCAGTATTTT.